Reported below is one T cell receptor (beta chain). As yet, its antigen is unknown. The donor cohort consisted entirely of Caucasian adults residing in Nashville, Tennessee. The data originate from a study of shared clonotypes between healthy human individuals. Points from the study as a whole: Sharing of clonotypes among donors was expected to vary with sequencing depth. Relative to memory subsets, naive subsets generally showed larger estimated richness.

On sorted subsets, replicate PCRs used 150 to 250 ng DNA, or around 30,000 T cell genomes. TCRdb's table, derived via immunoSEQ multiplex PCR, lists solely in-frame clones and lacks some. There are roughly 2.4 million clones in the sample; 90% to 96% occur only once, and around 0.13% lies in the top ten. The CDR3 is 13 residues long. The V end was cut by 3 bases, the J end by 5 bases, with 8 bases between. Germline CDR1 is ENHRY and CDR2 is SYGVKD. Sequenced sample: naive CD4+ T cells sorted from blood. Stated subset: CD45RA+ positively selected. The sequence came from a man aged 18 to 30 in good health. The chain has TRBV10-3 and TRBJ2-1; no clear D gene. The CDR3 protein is CAISELSNNEQFF. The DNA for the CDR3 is TGTGCCATCAGTGAACTGAGTAACAATGAGCAGTTCTTC.